This T cell receptor (beta chain) was captured in a study of cytomegalovirus exposure and HLA in healthy donors. Whole-study context: A prior study identified over 100 million unique TCR beta sequences from about 179 million T cells. Findings of the study overall: There were a few CMV-associated chains whose specificity for CMV antigens was confirmed in vitro. Fewer N-insertions than the 666-donor mean were reportedly shown by an Asian-associated ancestry cluster in a later analysis.

This clone was observed a handful of times. The antigen is unknown. Between the trimmed V and J ends, which lost 2 bases and 7 bases, there was a span of 12 bases. The germline gives CDR1 SGHNT, CDR2 YYREEE (reference sequence). This CDR3 has 13 residues. It was with 60 Vbeta and 13 Jbeta primers that the PCR ran. Assay used: immunoSEQ multiplex PCR; TCRdb lists only in-frame clones, some missing. The sample lists about 140,000 clones; roughly 75% were seen once. The genes are TRBV5-4 and TRBJ2-5; D perhaps matches TRBD1 (6 bases). This TCR came from a man between 18 and 35 years old in good health and CMV-seropositive. Specimen: PBMCs. The CDR3: CASSLGGLGTQYF. The CDR3 DNA sequence: TGTGCCAGCAGCTTAGGGGGTTTGGGGACCCAGTACTTC. Full variable domain (remainder filled in from reference TRBV5-4 and TRBJ2-5): ETGVTQSPTHLIKTRGQQVTLRCSSQSGHNTVSWYQQALGQGPQFIFQYYREEENGRGNFPPRFSGLQFPNYSSELNVNALELDDSALYLCASSLGGLGTQYFGPGTRLLVL.